This entry lists 5 T cell receptor beta chains sequenced from one sample in a study of blood T cells in healthy people across ages. The second PCR ran about 6 to 12 cycles with a sample-barcoded 5' primer and J-beta primers. A single record per CDR3 protein comes from TCRdb applying MiXCR to the 5' RACE reads. The sample has about 1.5 million distinct CDR3 sequences; 42% are singletons. Material for sequencing was blood. These TCRs come from a woman aged 18-29 years in good health.

This chain connects TRBV27 to TRBJ2-5; the match to TRBD2 covers 9 bases. The J segment lost 11 bases and the V segment lost 2 bases, leaving 15 bases of the junction unmatched. CDR1 is MNHEY, CDR2 SMNVEV, per germline (reference sequence). This CDR3 is 16 amino acids long. The CDR3 sequence: CASSLASGNPYNEQYF. CDR3 coding DNA: TGTGCCAGCAGTTTAGCTAGCGGGAACCCCTACAATGAGCAGTACTTC.

V gene TRBV2 combines with J gene TRBJ2-3; 10 nucleotides match TRBD2. This CDR3 has 16 residues. CDR1 is SNHLY, CDR2 FYNNEI, per germline. V lost 3 bases, J lost 1 base, and 4 bases stayed unmatched. CDR3 nucleotide sequence: TGTGCCAGCAGTGATGCCGGGACTAGCGGCACAGATACGCAGTATTTT. This gives the protein CASSDAGTSGTDTQYF.

The J gene is TRBJ2-4, the V gene TRBV14; D uncertain. With 0 bases removed from V and 13 bases from J, the gap between germline ends came to 22 bases. CDR1 SGHDN and CDR2 FVKESK come from the germline V gene. CDR3 length: 16 amino acids. The DNA for the CDR3 is TGTGCCAGCAGCCAAGATCTGGGCCGGATCTACAATGAGCAGTACTTC. Translating it yields CASSQDLGRIYNEQYF.

This clonotype appeared a few times. The chain combines TRBV29-1 with TRBJ2-7; D is unresolved. V gave up 3 bases and J gave up 0 bases, with 9 bases separating them. This CDR3 contains 13 residues. Germline V gene data show CDR1 as SQVTM and CDR2 as ANQGSEA. DNA for the CDR3: TGCAGCGTTGAGGCGGAGAACTCCTACGAGCAGTACTTC. It is translated as CSVEAENSYEQYF.

This chain uses TRBV12-3 or TRBV12-4 with TRBJ2-1; 9 bases are shared with TRBD1. CDR3 length: 15 amino acids. After removal of 5 bases from V and 4 bases from J, the junction contained 6 bases not matched to a gene. CDR3 nucleotides: TGTGCCAGCAGTGGACAGGGGCGAGGATACAATGAGCAGTTCTTC. Its protein product is CASSGQGRGYNEQFF.